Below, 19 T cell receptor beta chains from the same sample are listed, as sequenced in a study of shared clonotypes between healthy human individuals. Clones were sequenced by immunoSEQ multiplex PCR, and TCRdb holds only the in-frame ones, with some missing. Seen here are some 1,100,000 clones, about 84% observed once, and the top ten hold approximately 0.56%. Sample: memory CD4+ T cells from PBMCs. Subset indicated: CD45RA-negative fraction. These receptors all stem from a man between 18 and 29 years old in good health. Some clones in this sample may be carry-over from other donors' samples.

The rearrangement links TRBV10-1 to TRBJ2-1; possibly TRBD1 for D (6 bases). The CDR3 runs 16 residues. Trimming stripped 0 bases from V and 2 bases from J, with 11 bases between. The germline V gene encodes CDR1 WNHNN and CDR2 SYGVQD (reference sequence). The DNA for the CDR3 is TGCGCCAGCAGTGAGTCGAAAGGGGGTACCTACAATGAGCAGTTCTTC. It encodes CASSESKGGTYNEQFF.

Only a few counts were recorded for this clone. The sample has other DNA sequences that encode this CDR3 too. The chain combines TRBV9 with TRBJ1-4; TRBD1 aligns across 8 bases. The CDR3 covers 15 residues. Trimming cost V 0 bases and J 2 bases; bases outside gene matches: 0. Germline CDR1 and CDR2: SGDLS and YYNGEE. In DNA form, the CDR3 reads TGTGCCAGCAGCGTAGGACAGGGGACTAATGAAAAACTGTTTTTT. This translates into CASSVGQGTNEKLFF. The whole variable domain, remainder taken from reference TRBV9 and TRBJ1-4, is DSGVTQTPKHLITATGQRVTLRCSPRSGDLSVYWYQQSLDQGLQFLIQYYNGEERAKGNILERFSAQQFPDLHSELNLSSLELGDSALYFCASSVGQGTNEKLFFGSGTQLSVL.

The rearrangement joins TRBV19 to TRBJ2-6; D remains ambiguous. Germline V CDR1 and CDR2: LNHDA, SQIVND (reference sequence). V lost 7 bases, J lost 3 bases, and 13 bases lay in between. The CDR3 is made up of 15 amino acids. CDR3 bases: TGTGCCAGTACCCGGCCACTTGGTGGGGCCAACGTCCTGACTTTC. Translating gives CASTRPLGGANVLTF.

CDR3 nucleotides: TGTGCTAGTGGTCCACCGGAGGACAATGAGCAGTTCTTC. This gives the protein CASGPPEDNEQFF. V usage is TRBV12-5 and J usage is TRBJ2-1, with a possible D match to TRBD2 (5 bases). The CDR3 loop spans 13 amino acids. Trimming stripped 5 bases from V and 5 bases from J, with 10 bases between. The germline gives CDR1 LGHNT, CDR2 FRNRAP.

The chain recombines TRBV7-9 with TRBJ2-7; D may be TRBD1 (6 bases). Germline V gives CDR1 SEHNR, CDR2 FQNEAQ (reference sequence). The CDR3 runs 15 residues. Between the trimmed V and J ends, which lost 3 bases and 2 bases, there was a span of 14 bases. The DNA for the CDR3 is TGTGCCAGCAGCTTGGGACAAGGTCTAGCCTACGAGCAGTACTTC. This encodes CASSLGQGLAYEQYF.

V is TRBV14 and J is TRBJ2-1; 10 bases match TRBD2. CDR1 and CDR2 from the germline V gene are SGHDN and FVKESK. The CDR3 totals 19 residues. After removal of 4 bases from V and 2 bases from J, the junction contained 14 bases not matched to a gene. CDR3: CASSRPKIILAGTYNEQFF. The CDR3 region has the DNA TGTGCCAGCAGCCGACCAAAGATCATACTAGCGGGAACCTACAATGAGCAGTTCTTC.

This chain's CDR3 is CSAGQKNIQYF. The CDR3 bases are TGCAGCGCGGGCCAGAAAAACATTCAGTACTTC. J is TRBJ2-4 and V is TRBV29-1; D is ambiguous. Trimming took off 7 bases at V and 4 bases at J, with 8 bases between the two ends. This CDR3 is built from 11 residues. The germline V gene encodes CDR1 SQVTM and CDR2 ANQGSEA.

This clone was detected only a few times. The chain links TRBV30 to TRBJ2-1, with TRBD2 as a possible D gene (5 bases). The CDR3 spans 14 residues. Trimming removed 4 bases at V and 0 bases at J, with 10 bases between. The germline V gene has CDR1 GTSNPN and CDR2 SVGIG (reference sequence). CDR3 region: CAWTRTDSYNEQFF. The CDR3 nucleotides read TGTGCCTGGACCAGGACTGACTCCTACAATGAGCAGTTCTTC.

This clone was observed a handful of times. The CDR3 is CASGLAQETQYF. In DNA, the CDR3 is TGTGCTAGTGGTTTGGCACAGGAAACCCAGTACTTC. V and J are TRBV12-5 and TRBJ2-5; the D gene is possibly TRBD1 (5 bases). The CDR3 totals 12 residues. Trimming took 1 base from V and 8 from J, leaving 8 bases between them. The V gene's germline CDR1 is LGHNT and CDR2 FRNRAP.

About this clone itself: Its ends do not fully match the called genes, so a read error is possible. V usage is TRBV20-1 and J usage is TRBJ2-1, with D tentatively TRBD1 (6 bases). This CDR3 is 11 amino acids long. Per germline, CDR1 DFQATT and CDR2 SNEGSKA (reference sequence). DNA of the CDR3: TGCAGTGCTAGATTTCGGCAGGGGAGACTCTTC. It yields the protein CSARFRQGRLF.

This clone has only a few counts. This chain's CDR3 is CASSSGQGRNTEAFF. DNA for the CDR3: TGTGCCAGCAGCTCCGGACAGGGTCGGAACACTGAAGCTTTCTTT. This chain connects TRBV7-9 to TRBJ1-1, with TRBD1 matching over 8 bases. CDR3 size: 15 residues. Germline CDR1 SEHNR, CDR2 FQNEAQ (reference sequence). After removal of 4 bases from V and 1 base from J, the junction contained 5 bases not matched to a gene.

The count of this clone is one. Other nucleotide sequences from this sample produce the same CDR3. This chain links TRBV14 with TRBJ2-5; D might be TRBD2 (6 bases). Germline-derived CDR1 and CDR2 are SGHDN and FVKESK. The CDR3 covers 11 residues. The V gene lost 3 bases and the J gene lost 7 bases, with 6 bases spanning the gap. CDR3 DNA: TGTGCCAGCAGCCAGGAGGGGACCCAGTACTTC. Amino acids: CASSQEGTQYF.

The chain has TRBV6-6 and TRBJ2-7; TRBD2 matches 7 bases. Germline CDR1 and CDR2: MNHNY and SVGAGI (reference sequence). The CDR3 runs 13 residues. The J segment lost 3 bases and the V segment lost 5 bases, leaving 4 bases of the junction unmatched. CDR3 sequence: CASSPGTIYEQYF. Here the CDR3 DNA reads TGTGCCAGCAGTCCCGGGACTATCTACGAGCAGTACTTC.

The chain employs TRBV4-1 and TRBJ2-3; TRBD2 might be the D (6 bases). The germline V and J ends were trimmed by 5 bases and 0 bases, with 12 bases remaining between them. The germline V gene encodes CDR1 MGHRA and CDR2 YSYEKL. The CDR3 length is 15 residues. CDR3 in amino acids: CASSKRDFSTDTQYF. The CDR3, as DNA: TGCGCCAGCAGCAAACGGGACTTTAGCACAGATACGCAGTATTTT.

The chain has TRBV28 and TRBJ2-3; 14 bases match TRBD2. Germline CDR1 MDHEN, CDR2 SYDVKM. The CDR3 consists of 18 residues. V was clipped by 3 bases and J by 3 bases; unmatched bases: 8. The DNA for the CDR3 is TGTGCCAGCAGTTTTATCGGGACTAGCGGGAGTGGGACAGATACGCAGTATTTT. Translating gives CASSFIGTSGSGTDTQYF.

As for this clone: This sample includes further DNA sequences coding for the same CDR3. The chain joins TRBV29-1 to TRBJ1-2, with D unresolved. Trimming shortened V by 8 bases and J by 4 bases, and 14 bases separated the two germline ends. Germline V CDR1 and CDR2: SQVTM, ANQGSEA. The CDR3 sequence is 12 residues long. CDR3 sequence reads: CSPEMVPYGYTF. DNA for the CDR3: TGCAGCCCCGAGATGGTCCCCTATGGCTACACCTTC.

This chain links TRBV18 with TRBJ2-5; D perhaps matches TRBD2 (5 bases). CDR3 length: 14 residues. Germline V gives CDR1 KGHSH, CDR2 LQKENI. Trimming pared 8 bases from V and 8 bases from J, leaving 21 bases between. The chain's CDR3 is CASAPGQAGVTQYF. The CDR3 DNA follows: TGTGCCAGCGCCCCAGGCCAGGCCGGGGTTACCCAGTACTTC.

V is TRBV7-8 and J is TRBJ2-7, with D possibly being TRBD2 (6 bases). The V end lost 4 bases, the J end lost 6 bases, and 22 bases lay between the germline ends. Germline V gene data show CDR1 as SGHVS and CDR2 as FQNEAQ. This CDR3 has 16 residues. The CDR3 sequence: CASSSQEGGLFREQYF. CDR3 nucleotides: TGTGCCAGCAGCTCACAGGAGGGCGGCCTCTTTCGCGAGCAGTACTTC.

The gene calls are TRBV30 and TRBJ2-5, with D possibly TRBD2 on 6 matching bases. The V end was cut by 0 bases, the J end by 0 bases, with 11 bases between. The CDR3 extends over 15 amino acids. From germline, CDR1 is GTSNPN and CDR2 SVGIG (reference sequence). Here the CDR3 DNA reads TGTGCCTGGAGTGTACAGAGCGGGTACCAAGAGACCCAGTACTTC. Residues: CAWSVQSGYQETQYF.